The 14 T cell receptor beta chains below were found in one sample sequenced in a study of T cells in Graves' hyperthyroidism and ophthalmopathy. Amplification of TCR beta CDR3 regions used RNA as the template. In the first-round RT-PCR of the TCR CDR3, the HTBI primer set was used. A single record per CDR3 protein comes from TCRdb applying MiXCR to the multiplex PCR reads. The sample has roughly 800,000 distinct CDR3 sequences, 38% seen once. The sample was blood. The source is a man between 18 and 29 years old with Graves' hyperthyroidism.

The chain joins TRBV4-1 to TRBJ2-7; 7 bases fit TRBD1. The junction had 9 bases not matched to a gene; V was cut back by 5 bases and J by 2 bases. CDR1 is MGHRA, CDR2 YSYEKL, per germline. This CDR3 region has 15 residues. Here the CDR3 DNA reads TGCGCCAGCAGCTCAAACCCCACAGGGGCCTACGAGCAGTACTTC. Amino acid sequence: CASSSNPTGAYEQYF.

J is TRBJ1-3 and V is TRBV7-9; D is uncertain. Germline V CDR1 and CDR2: SEHNR, FQNEAQ (reference sequence). V lost 11 bases and J lost 9, with 26 bases in between. The CDR3 is 15 amino acids. The CDR3 region has the DNA TGTGCCGCCAGTGGTGGTCCCGGGGAGCTTACCACCATATATTTT. The encoded protein is CAASGGPGELTTIYF.

The CDR3 DNA is TGTGCCAGCAGACCAGGGGGCTGGGACACCATATATTTT. Translating gives CASRPGGWDTIYF. V and J are TRBV12-3 or TRBV12-4 and TRBJ1-3, with TRBD1 matching 8 bases. There are 13 residues in the CDR3. V was pared by 6 bases and J by 8 bases, with 6 bases of the junction left unmatched.

This clonotype was counted a few times. The CDR3 loop reads CASSFSTGRNTEAFF. The CDR3 region has the DNA TGTGCCAGCAGCTTTTCTACAGGGCGGAACACTGAAGCTTTCTTT. The J gene is TRBJ1-1, the V gene TRBV7-6; D may be TRBD1 (6 bases). The CDR3 extends over 15 amino acids. CDR1 and CDR2 from the germline V gene are SGHVS and FNYEAQ. Deletions cut 3 bases from V and 1 base from J, with 12 bases between. The full variable domain, its missing parts supplied by reference TRBV7-6 and TRBJ1-1, is GAGVSQSPRYKVTKRGQDVALRCDPISGHVSLYWYRQALGQGPEFLTYFNYEAQQDKSGLPNDRFSAERPEGSISTLTIQRTEQRDSAMYRCASSFSTGRNTEAFFGQGTRLTVV.

This clonotype came up a few times. J is TRBJ1-1 and V is TRBV7-9, with 9 bases identical to TRBD1. CDR1 is SEHNR, CDR2 FQNEAQ, per germline (reference sequence). Trimming took 2 bases from V and 6 from J; bases not matched to a gene: 7. This CDR3 has 15 residues. CDR3 bases: TGTGCCAGCAGCTTACTTGGGACAGGGACCCCTGAAGCTTTCTTT. It codes for CASSLLGTGTPEAFF.

A remark on this clonotype: Possible read error: a much larger clone is one base away. The chain has TRBV15 and TRBJ2-5, with 11 nucleotides matching TRBD1. The junction had 1 base not matched to a gene; V was cut back by 2 bases and J by 2 bases. CDR1 and CDR2 from the germline V gene are LNHNV and YYDKDF (reference sequence). This CDR3 is 15 amino acids long. In DNA form, the CDR3 reads TGTGCCACCAGCAGAAGGGACAGGGGGCAAGAGACCCAGTACTTC. Protein sequence: CATSRRDRGQETQYF. Full variable domain (remainder filled in from reference TRBV15 and TRBJ2-5): DAMVIQNPRYQVTQFGKPVTLSCSQTLNHNVMYWYQQKSSQAPKLLFHYYDKDFNNEADTPDNFQSRRPNTSFCFLDIRSPGLGDTAMYLCATSRRDRGQETQYFGPGTRLLVL.

This clonotype was seen ten or more times. V and J are TRBV9 and TRBJ1-6; 8 bases line up with TRBD1. CDR1 and CDR2 from the germline V gene are SGDLS and YYNGEE. The CDR3 has 17 residues. The trim removed 7 bases at V and 7 bases at J, leaving 16 bases unmatched. The CDR3: CASSEGGQAWTNSPLHF. The CDR3, as DNA: TGTGCCAGCTCCGAGGGGGGACAGGCCTGGACCAATTCACCCCTCCACTTT.

This clonotype has more than one count but fewer than ten. A read error is likely, as this CDR3 ends without the conserved phenylalanine or tryptophan. Because the CDR3's place on the DNA is in doubt, the DNA is left out and the CDR3 is given as listed by TCRdb. The chain links TRBV2 to TRBJ1-4; the table's D call TRBD1 went unverified against the DNA. The CDR3 has 12 residues if both end residues are counted. Germline V gene sequence: CDR1 SNHLY, CDR2 FYNNEI. The CDR3 sequence: CASSELGTQTLK.

CDR3 sequence reads: CASSEKGVTTEAFF. The CDR3 region has the DNA TGTGCCAGCAGTGAAAAGGGGGTTACGACTGAAGCTTTCTTT. J is TRBJ1-1 and V is TRBV6-1; D is perhaps TRBD1 (6 bases). V lost 2 bases and J 5 bases, leaving 12 bases between the germline ends. Germline V gives CDR1 MNHNS, CDR2 SASEGT. There are 14 residues in the CDR3.

This clonotype was recorded many times. An end of the junction does not agree with germline; a read error may underlie this. This chain joins TRBV10-3 and TRBJ1-2; D possibly corresponds to TRBD1 (5 bases). CDR1 and CDR2 (germline): ENHRY, SYGVKD. The CDR3 runs 12 residues. The CDR3: CASSGDNYGYTF. Written as DNA, the CDR3 is TGTGCCAGCAGTGGGGACAACTATGGCTACACCTTC.

This clonotype was recorded many times. The chain carries TRBV2 and TRBJ1-5, with TRBD1 as a possible D gene (5 bases). The CDR3 is 15 residues long. Germline V gene sequence: CDR1 SNHLY, CDR2 FYNNEI. The V gene lost 7 bases and the J gene lost 0 bases, with 13 bases spanning the gap. CDR3 nucleotides: TGTGCCAGCAAGATGACAGTCAATAGCAATCAGCCCCAGCATTTT. It codes for CASKMTVNSNQPQHF.

This chain connects TRBV25-1 to TRBJ1-2; 10 bases map to TRBD1. Germline CDR1 and CDR2: MGHDK and SYGVNS. The CDR3 totals 13 residues. CDR3 loop: CAANDRGLYGYTF. The CDR3 coding sequence is TGTGCTGCAAACGACAGGGGGCTCTATGGCTACACCTTC.

The chain employs TRBV5-7 and TRBJ1-2, with a weak D call TRBD1 (5 bases). TRBV5-7 is recorded as an ORF, its role being uncertain. Trimming stripped 3 bases from V and 3 bases from J, with 18 bases between. This CDR3 has 16 residues. CDR3 in DNA: TGTGCCAGCAGCTACCGTTCCGGGACGGAGTACTATGGCTACACCTTC. This codes for CASSYRSGTEYYGYTF.

This clonotype appeared a few times. The J gene is TRBJ2-7, the V gene TRBV5-1, with D unclear. The ends were cut back, 5 bases at V and 1 base at J, with 10 bases in the middle. The germline gives CDR1 SGHRS, CDR2 YFSETQ. The CDR3 sequence is 13 residues long. The DNA for the CDR3 is TGCGCCAGCAGACCGCTCTCTTCCTACGAGCAGTACTTC. Encoded protein: CASRPLSSYEQYF.